This T cell receptor beta chain appears in the sequencing data of a study of beta chain features in type 1 diabetes. This CDR3 contains 15 residues. Trimming left V 0 bases short and J 3 bases short, with 7 bases between. Germline V gene sequence: CDR1 SGDLS, CDR2 YYNGEE. The single heparinised draw taken from each donor contained 90 to 150 mL of blood on average. Study findings and constraints: Small HLA sub-analyses could not settle whether HLA shapes TCRB rearrangement. The VDJ junctions of type 1 diabetes patients carried fewer insertions and more deletions. Among patients with Type 1 diabetes, TCRB CDR3s were moderately but significantly shorter in every one of the four CD4+ subsets.

Note on this clone: Its antigen remains unknown.

Reverse transcribing all isolated RNA meant expressed TCRB transcripts were sequenced. Sequencing used immunoSEQ multiplex PCR; TCRdb keeps in-frame clones, though not all of them. The sample has around 500,000 clones; roughly 31% are singletons. This receptor was identified in a young man in good health. Sequencing was done on a sample of naive CD4+ T cells from blood. The rearrangement joins TRBV9 to TRBJ2-6; D not certain. This CDR3 reads CASSVVEYGANVLTF. CDR3 DNA sequence: TGTGCCAGCAGCGTAGTGGAGTATGGGGCCAACGTCCTGACTTTC.